The source of this T cell receptor beta chain is a study of T cells in Graves' hyperthyroidism and ophthalmopathy. Points from the study as a whole: A median around six months before onset, the model predicted ophthalmopathy.

For this clonotype: Antigen: not known.

From germline, CDR1 is MNHNS and CDR2 SASEGT. The ends lost 6 bases at V and 5 bases at J; junction bases unmatched: 1. CDR3 size: 13 residues. Authors of the study amplified TCR beta CDR3 regions from RNA transcripts. First-round RT-PCR with HTBI primers amplified the TCR CDR3 region. Via MiXCR, TCRdb re-called the multiplex PCR reads, giving one row per CDR3 protein. In the table there are around 580,000 distinct CDR3 sequences, around 45% of which are singletons. The chain uses TRBV6-1 and TRBJ1-4, with TRBD1 matching over 9 bases. Sequenced input: peripheral blood or thyroid tissue (not recorded which). The receptor's source is a woman younger than 30 with Graves' hyperthyroidism. CDR3 bases: TGTGCCAGCAGGACAGGGGGGAATGAAAAACTGTTTTTT. Translated, it gives CASRTGGNEKLFF.